These 29 T cell receptor beta chains originate from one sample sequenced in a study of T cells in Graves' hyperthyroidism and ophthalmopathy. RNA transcripts were the template for amplifying TCR beta CDR3 regions. First-round RT-PCR of the TCR CDR3 relied on the HTBI primer set. TCRdb reprocessed the multiplex PCR reads via MiXCR and lists one record per CDR3 protein. The sample holds about 560,000 distinct CDR3 sequences, 15% to 20% seen once. The sample consisted of blood. All receptors come from a young woman with Graves' hyperthyroidism.

This clonotype was counted many times. The rearrangement links TRBV7-2 to TRBJ1-1; D gene uncertain. The CDR3 consists of 14 residues. V lost 3 bases and J 4 bases, leaving 12 bases between the germline ends. The germline CDR1 and CDR2 sequences are SGHTA and FQGNSA. CDR3 loop: CASSFSSIGTEAFF. CDR3 DNA sequence: TGTGCCAGCAGCTTTTCGAGTATTGGCACTGAAGCTTTCTTT.

Ten or more counts support this clonotype. The V gene is TRBV7-8, the J gene TRBJ2-3; D ambiguous. The length of the CDR3 is 15 residues. Trimming pared 2 bases from V and 0 bases from J, leaving 9 bases between. The germline CDR1 and CDR2 sequences are SGHVS and FQNEAQ. CDR3 protein: CASSLRSPSTDTQYF. CDR3 DNA sequence: TGTGCCAGCAGCTTACGGAGCCCTAGCACAGATACGCAGTATTTT.

The sample holds a few counts of this clonotype. V usage is TRBV29-1 and J usage is TRBJ1-1, with D unclear. The ends were cut back, 5 bases at V and 2 bases at J, with 15 bases in the middle. The V gene's germline CDR1 is SQVTM and CDR2 ANQGSEA. CDR3 size: 14 residues. The CDR3 coding sequence is TGCAGCGTTCTGGGTCCGGCAGGAAACACTGAAGCTTTCTTT. Its translation: CSVLGPAGNTEAFF.

Worth noting for this clonotype: It is unclear where the CDR3 begins or ends on the DNA, so no DNA is shown, and the CDR3 is as TCRdb lists it. The rearrangement joins TRBV6-2 or TRBV6-3 to TRBJ1-2; the table's D call TRBD1 went unverified against the DNA. Germline assignment: CDR1 MNHEY and CDR2 SVGEGT. The CDR3 length equals 11 residues, ends included. The CDR3 here is CANKGGYGCTF.

The table lists this clonotype with many counts. This chain connects TRBV5-5 to TRBJ2-1, with TRBD2 identical over 10 bases. The CDR3 loop spans 19 amino acids. Losses at the gene ends were 2 bases for V and 4 bases for J; bases not matched to a gene: 15. The germline gives CDR1 SGHKS, CDR2 YYEKEE (reference sequence). The DNA for the CDR3 is TGTGCCAGCAGCTTCGACCCAACCTCAAGCGGGAGGGCTTACAATGAGCAGTTCTTC. Translated: CASSFDPTSSGRAYNEQFF.

This clonotype was seen a few times. The chain links TRBV10-3 to TRBJ1-2; D is ambiguous. The ends were cut back, 6 bases at V and 7 bases at J, with 24 bases in the middle. This CDR3 region has 16 residues. Germline V lookup: CDR1 ENHRY, CDR2 SYGVKD. CDR3 sequence reads: CAISASRGRDDSGYTF. For the CDR3, the DNA is TGTGCCATCAGCGCTTCTCGAGGGAGGGATGATTCTGGCTACACCTTC.

This clonotype was seen at least ten times. The chain has TRBV20-1 and TRBJ2-1, with 11 bases fitting TRBD2. The CDR3 is 15 amino acids. Per germline, CDR1 DFQATT and CDR2 SNEGSKA (reference sequence). J was trimmed by 5 bases and V by 5 bases; bases with no gene match: 8. CDR3 DNA sequence: TGCAGTGCTCGTCTACTAGCGGGAGACCACAATGAGCAGTTCTTC. The encoded protein is CSARLLAGDHNEQFF.

The chain carries TRBV12-3 or TRBV12-4 and TRBJ1-2; no clear D gene. The CDR3 runs 13 residues. Trimming shortened V by 8 bases and J by 5 bases, and 15 bases separated the two germline ends. CDR3 amino acids: CASWRGRGYGYTF. CDR3 sequence (DNA): TGTGCCAGCTGGCGCGGTCGTGGGTATGGCTACACCTTC.

The gene calls are TRBV6-5 and TRBJ1-4; D is unclear. Trimming pared 2 bases from V and 5 bases from J, leaving 6 bases between. Germline-derived CDR1 and CDR2 are MNHEY and SVGAGI. This CDR3 is built from 13 residues. CDR3 nucleotide sequence: TGTGCCAGCAGTTACGCCGGAAATGAAAAACTGTTTTTT. Translation: CASSYAGNEKLFF.

J is TRBJ2-7 and V is TRBV30; 8 nucleotides align to TRBD2. Germline CDR1 reads GTSNPN; CDR2 reads SVGIG (reference sequence). The CDR3 has 12 amino acids. V shed 7 bases, J shed 2 bases, and the junction held 4 bases outside the gene matches. The CDR3 loop is CASGGVPYEQYF. DNA of the CDR3: TGTGCCTCGGGGGGGGTTCCCTACGAGCAGTACTTC.

Remarks on this clonotype: A much larger clone differs by one base, so this may be a read error. This chain links TRBV2 with TRBJ2-1; D gene unclear. This CDR3 is built from 13 residues. Germline CDR1 reads SNHLY; CDR2 reads FYNNEI. V was trimmed by 2 bases and J by 0 bases, leaving 2 bases between them. The CDR3: CASSETSYNEQFF. The CDR3 nucleotides read TGTGCCAGCAGTGAAACCTCCTACAATGAGCAGTTCTTC. The complete variable domain, with remaining parts taken from reference TRBV2 and TRBJ2-1, reads EPEVTQTPSHQVTQMGQEVILRCVPISNHLYFYWYRQILGQKVEFLVSFYNNEISEKSEIFDDQFSVERPDGSNFTLKIRSTKLEDSAMYFCASSETSYNEQFFGPGTRLTVL.

This clonotype was seen a handful of times. The V gene is TRBV6-1, the J gene TRBJ1-1, with D unclear. V was clipped by 10 bases and J by 6 bases, with 15 bases between them. CDR1 and CDR2 from the germline V gene are MNHNS and SASEGT. This CDR3 contains 12 residues. CDR3 amino acids: CATYPGWPEAFF. Here the CDR3 DNA reads TGTGCCACCTATCCGGGGTGGCCTGAAGCTTTCTTT.

The CDR3 loop reads CATLALREGSPLHF. The CDR3 bases are TGTGCCACCCTGGCTTTGAGGGAGGGGTCACCCCTCCACTTT. This sequence joins TRBV10-3 and TRBJ1-6; D is perhaps TRBD1 (5 bases). The CDR3 extends over 14 amino acids. V shed 10 bases and J shed 10 bases, with 20 bases lying between them. The germline V gene has CDR1 ENHRY and CDR2 SYGVKD.

This sequence joins TRBV2 and TRBJ1-1, with 8 bases that match TRBD1. Germline lookup yields CDR1 SNHLY and CDR2 FYNNEI. The CDR3 totals 13 residues. The ends lost 9 bases at V and 11 bases at J; junction bases unmatched: 14. CDR3 bases: TGTGCCAGTTCCGATACAGGGGGTTACGGGGCTTTCTTT. It yields the protein CASSDTGGYGAFF.

This clonotype was seen at least ten times. The V gene is TRBV3-2, the J gene TRBJ1-5; TRBD1 reflects the table's D call only, with no check against the DNA. TRBV3-2 is listed as a pseudogene. The CDR3 runs 13 residues. In DNA, the CDR3 is TGTGCCAGCAGCCAAGACTGTCGTCAGCCCCAGCATTTT. The encoded protein is CASSQDCRQPQHF.

The rearrangement joins TRBV29-1 to TRBJ2-5; D is possibly TRBD2 (5 bases). Trimming removed 2 bases at V and 5 bases at J, with 12 bases between. CDR1 SQVTM and CDR2 ANQGSEA come from the germline V gene. The CDR3 sequence is 13 residues long. CDR3 in DNA: TGCAGCGTTGAAAGGGCTAGCTATGAGACCCAGTACTTC. Protein sequence: CSVERASYETQYF.

This clonotype has a count of ten or more. CDR3 sequence reads: CASSSARGTEAFF. The CDR3 DNA is TGTGCCAGCAGCTCTGCTCGGGGCACTGAAGCTTTCTTT. This chain joins TRBV13 and TRBJ1-1, with no clear D. Trimming left V 4 bases short and J 4 bases short, with 10 bases between. Germline V gene data show CDR1 as PRHDT and CDR2 as FYEKMQ (reference sequence). The CDR3 consists of 13 residues.

The chain carries TRBV6-1 and TRBJ1-6; 7 bases are shared with TRBD1. V was clipped by 1 base and J by 13 bases; unmatched bases: 13. Germline V lookup: CDR1 MNHNS, CDR2 SASEGT. The CDR3 consists of 16 residues. The CDR3 spells CASSEDRGGRPRPLHF. As DNA, the CDR3 is TGTGCCAGCAGTGAAGACAGGGGAGGTCGACCTCGGCCCCTCCACTTT.

This clonotype came up a few times. The rearrangement uses TRBV7-3 and TRBJ1-1; D remains unclear. Germline CDR1 and CDR2: SGHTA and FQGTGA. The CDR3 length is 13 residues. Deletions cut 5 bases from V and 3 bases from J, with 10 bases between. The DNA for the CDR3 is TGTGCCAGCAGCGTTCGTAGGTACACTGAAGCTTTCTTT. It codes for CASSVRRYTEAFF.

This clonotype was picked up one time. The V and J genes are TRBV19 and TRBJ1-5, with 10 bases fitting TRBD1. Unmatched junction bases numbered 10, after V lost 4 bases and J lost 1 base. Germline V lookup: CDR1 LNHDA, CDR2 SQIVND (reference sequence). This CDR3 has 18 residues. This CDR3 reads CASSRRTGTGASNQPQHF. The CDR3 DNA follows: TGTGCCAGTAGTAGACGAACCGGGACAGGGGCAAGCAATCAGCCCCAGCATTTT.

The chain uses TRBV6-2 or TRBV6-3 and TRBJ2-5; TRBD2 matches at 7 bases. Germline V gives CDR1 MNHEY, CDR2 SVGEGT. The CDR3 sequence is 18 residues long. The V and J ends lost 3 bases and 0 bases, in that order; junction bases with no gene match: 13. The CDR3 loop is CASSYSPGLAVNQETQYF. The CDR3 nucleotides read TGTGCCAGCAGTTATTCGCCCGGGCTAGCGGTGAACCAAGAGACCCAGTACTTC.

This clonotype was picked up a small number of times. This chain uses TRBV7-9 with TRBJ1-4, with D maybe TRBD1 (5 bases). The germline V and J ends were trimmed by 2 bases and 4 bases, with 11 bases remaining between them. The CDR3 spans 15 residues. Per the germline V gene, CDR1 is SEHNR and CDR2 is FQNEAQ (reference sequence). DNA for the CDR3: TGTGCCAGCAGCTTATCGGGGCGGAATAATGAAAAACTGTTTTTT. Translated, it gives CASSLSGRNNEKLFF.

This clonotype has at least ten counts. This rearrangement joins TRBV29-1 to TRBJ2-3; 7 bases fit TRBD1. This CDR3 comprises 12 residues. Trimming at V came to 3 bases and at J to 4 bases, leaving 1 base not matched to a gene. CDR1 and CDR2 (germline): SQVTM, ANQGSEA. The CDR3 is CSVDGQADTQYF. CDR3 coding DNA: TGCAGCGTTGACGGACAGGCAGATACGCAGTATTTT.

This chain connects TRBV7-9 to TRBJ2-2; 8 bases fit TRBD2. CDR3 size: 15 residues. The V gene end was trimmed by 6 bases and the J gene end by 4 bases; junction bases not matched to a gene: 7. From germline, CDR1 is SEHNR and CDR2 FQNEAQ (reference sequence). CDR3 sequence (DNA): TGTGCCAGCAGTTTACCCAGCGGGGGCACCGGGGAGCTGTTTTTT. Its protein is CASSLPSGGTGELFF.

This clonotype was counted ten times or more. The chain combines TRBV24-1 with TRBJ1-5, with D perhaps TRBD1 (6 bases). V gave up 3 bases and J gave up 4 bases, with 9 bases separating them. The CDR3 is 14 amino acids. Per germline, CDR1 KGHDR and CDR2 SFDVKD. The CDR3 is CATSDGTRNQPQHF. The CDR3 nucleotides read TGTGCCACCAGTGATGGGACACGAAATCAGCCCCAGCATTTT.

In its sample, this clonotype was seen a few times. One end of the junction fails to match germline, which may point to a read error. This chain connects TRBV19 to TRBJ1-1, with TRBD1 matching 9 bases. The V gene's germline CDR1 is LNHDA and CDR2 SQIVND (reference sequence). CDR3 length: 14 residues. DNA for the CDR3: TGTGCCAGTAATATACAGGGGGCGGCGACTGAAGCTTTCTTT. This codes for CASNIQGAATEAFF.

This clonotype was picked up many times. CDR3 protein: CASRWDRVDVKETQYF. DNA for the CDR3: TGTGCCAGCAGGTGGGACAGGGTGGATGTGAAAGAGACCCAGTACTTC. The J gene is TRBJ2-5, the V gene TRBV28, with TRBD1 matching 9 bases. Trimming cost V 6 bases and J 3 bases; bases outside gene matches: 11. Germline V CDR1 and CDR2: MDHEN, SYDVKM. The CDR3 spans 16 residues.

The table lists this clonotype with many counts. This chain links TRBV18 with TRBJ1-5; 10 positions match TRBD1. There are 15 residues in the CDR3. Trimming took 5 bases from V and 2 from J; bases not matched to a gene: 3. CDR1 is KGHSH, CDR2 LQKENI, per germline. The CDR3 spells CASSLDRGGNQPQHF. DNA for the CDR3: TGTGCCAGCTCATTGGACAGGGGGGGCAATCAGCCCCAGCATTTT.

To note about this clonotype: Relative to the germline gene, one junction end is altered; a read error may explain this. The chain has TRBV7-3 and TRBJ1-1; D unclear. The length of the CDR3 is 12 residues. The germline gives CDR1 SGHTA, CDR2 FQGTGA. In nucleotides, the CDR3 is TGTACCAGCAGCTTCGGGAACACTGAAGCTTTCTTT. Protein product: CTSSFGNTEAFF. The full variable domain, in which reference TRBV7-3 and TRBJ1-1 provide the parts outside the CDR3, is GAGVSQTPSNKVTEKGKYVELRCDPISGHTALYWYRQSLGQGPEFLIYFQGTGAADDSGLPNDRFFAVRPEGSVSTLKIQRTERGDSAVYLCTSSFGNTEAFFGQGTRLTVV.